One and the same sample provided the 17 T cell receptor beta chains below, sequenced in a study of cytomegalovirus exposure and HLA in healthy donors (dated by TCRdb to 2017 to 2019). The library was made by the immunoSEQ multiplex PCR assay. For the multiplex PCR, a mixture combining 60 forward primers for TCR Vbeta segments and 13 reverse primers for TCR Jbeta segments was used. As stored in TCRdb, this immuneACCESS dataset retains in-frame rearrangements with V and J assigned. A fraction of the clones does not appear; measured against another copy, unresolved V genes explain less than half of the discrepancy, and the remainder lacks a known reason. The sample table lists fewer than 110,000 clones, roughly 77% of them with a count of one. 10% of the sample rests with the top ten. The sequenced sample consisted of PBMCs. These receptors came from a woman under 30 in good health and CMV-seropositive.

The J gene is TRBJ1-6, the V gene TRBV6-5; D is perhaps TRBD1 (5 bases). CDR3 length equals 16 residues. Germline lookup yields CDR1 MNHEY and CDR2 SVGAGI. Deletions cut 2 bases from V and 3 bases from J, with 11 bases between. CDR3 DNA: TGTGCCAGCAGTTACGGCGCAGGGCACTATAATTCACCCCTCCACTTT. Its translation is CASSYGAGHYNSPLHF.

This chain joins TRBV9 and TRBJ2-7; 12 nucleotides agree with TRBD1. This CDR3 is 15 amino acids long. V trimming: 4 bases; J trimming: 5 bases; junction bases outside the gene matches: 7. The V gene's germline CDR1 is SGDLS and CDR2 YYNGEE. CDR3 amino acids: CASSTGQGATHEQYF. The CDR3 DNA reads TGTGCCAGCAGCACGGGACAGGGGGCGACTCACGAGCAGTACTTC.

This chain uses TRBV4-1 with TRBJ2-3; 13 bases agree with TRBD2. Germline trimming cut 0 bases from V and 4 bases from J; bases unmatched to any gene: 4. This CDR3 spans 17 amino acids. Germline lookup yields CDR1 MGHRA and CDR2 YSYEKL. CDR3 protein: CASSQDGTSGVSDTQYF. CDR3 in DNA: TGCGCCAGCAGCCAAGATGGGACTAGCGGGGTTTCAGATACGCAGTATTTT.

V is TRBV30 and J is TRBJ2-3; possibly TRBD2 for D (6 bases). The CDR3 loop spans 13 amino acids. Germline assignment: CDR1 GTSNPN and CDR2 SVGIG (reference sequence). V lost 8 bases and J 1 base, leaving 13 bases between the germline ends. DNA for the CDR3: TGTGCCCGGGACTTGTCGGGCACAGATACGCAGTATTTT. This translates into CARDLSGTDTQYF.

CDR3 in DNA: TGCGCCAGCAGCCCTAGCGTAGGGGCCTACGAGCAGTACTTC. It codes for CASSPSVGAYEQYF. V usage is TRBV5-1 and J usage is TRBJ2-7; tentatively, D is TRBD2 (6 bases). In germline, CDR1 is SGHRS, CDR2 YFSETQ. This CDR3 contains 14 residues. Trimming removed 4 bases at V and 2 bases at J, with 13 bases between.

This sequence joins TRBV28 and TRBJ2-5, with TRBD1 as a possible D gene (7 bases). V lost 6 bases, J lost 2 bases, and 19 bases lay in between. The CDR3 covers 16 residues. Germline lookup yields CDR1 MDHEN and CDR2 SYDVKM. Here the CDR3 reads CASRHRGGTLQETQYF. DNA of the CDR3: TGTGCCAGCAGACACAGGGGCGGGACCCTGCAAGAGACCCAGTACTTC.

The chain recombines TRBV6-5 with TRBJ2-7, with TRBD2 as a possible D gene (6 bases). Trimming cost V 6 bases and J 4 bases, with 19 bases left between them. The CDR3 extends over 15 amino acids. Germline CDR1 MNHEY, CDR2 SVGAGI. CDR3 protein: CASSLGWGEFYEQYF. The CDR3 DNA follows: TGTGCCAGCAGCCTCGGGTGGGGGGAGTTTTACGAGCAGTACTTC.

This clone was seen only a few times. J is TRBJ1-1 and V is TRBV5-1, with 8 positions matching TRBD1. Germline V lookup: CDR1 SGHRS, CDR2 YFSETQ. CDR3 length: 16 amino acids. V shed 4 bases, J shed 1 base, and the junction held 9 bases outside the gene matches. The CDR3 DNA sequence: TGCGCCAGCAGCATTACGACAGGGGATACGAACACTGAAGCTTTCTTT. Amino acid sequence: CASSITTGDTNTEAFF. Using reference TRBV5-1 and TRBJ1-1 for the parts outside the CDR3, the full variable domain is KAGVTQTPRYLIKTRGQQVTLSCSPISGHRSVSWYQQTPGQGLQFLFEYFSETQRNKGNFPGRFSGRQFSNSRSEMNVSTLELGDSALYLCASSITTGDTNTEAFFGQGTRLTVV.

CDR3 loop: CASSELRGRNQPQHF. DNA of the CDR3: TGTGCCAGTAGTGAACTCCGCGGTAGAAATCAGCCCCAGCATTTT. The chain combines TRBV19 with TRBJ1-5; D not certain. Trimming removed 5 bases at V and 4 bases at J, with 15 bases between. The CDR3 covers 15 residues. Germline CDR1 LNHDA, CDR2 SQIVND (reference sequence).

This rearrangement joins TRBV9 to TRBJ2-2; 9 nucleotides agree with TRBD1. Trimming removed 3 bases from V and 6 bases from J; junction bases left unmatched: 9. The CDR3 runs to 16 residues. CDR1 is SGDLS, CDR2 YYNGEE, per germline. CDR3 nucleotides: TGTGCCAGCAGCGACCGACAGGGGGTTTCTTCCGGGGAGCTGTTTTTT. This encodes CASSDRQGVSSGELFF.

In its sample, this clone was seen once. The DNA for the CDR3 is TGTGCCATCACCCGGACAGGCGTGAACACTGAAGCTTTCTTT. The encoded protein is CAITRTGVNTEAFF. This sequence joins TRBV10-3 and TRBJ1-1, with TRBD1 matching over 7 bases. The CDR3 consists of 14 residues. The ends lost 7 bases at V and 0 bases at J; junction bases unmatched: 5. Germline values: CDR1 ENHRY, CDR2 SYGVKD.

As concerns this clone: At one of its ends the junction is not consistent with the germline gene, which may arise from a read error. Other DNA variants within this sample encode the same CDR3. J is TRBJ1-2 and V is TRBV5-1, with D tentatively TRBD1 (6 bases). Germline V gene sequence: CDR1 SGHRS, CDR2 YFSETQ. This CDR3 has 13 residues. CDR3 region: CASSERTTGGYTF. CDR3 nucleotide sequence: TGCGCCAGCAGCGAACGGACGACGGGGGGCTACACTTTC.

The rearrangement uses TRBV28 and TRBJ2-2; weak D call: TRBD1 (6 bases). The CDR3 runs 15 residues. Looked up from germline, CDR1 is MDHEN and CDR2 is SYDVKM. The V and J ends lost 5 bases and 5 bases respectively, with 15 bases between them. In DNA, the CDR3 is TGTGCCAGCAGTCTTACAGGGATGGGTACCGGGGAGCTGTTTTTT. Residues: CASSLTGMGTGELFF.

The V gene is TRBV5-4, the J gene TRBJ2-7, with 9 positions matching TRBD2. The CDR3 length is 14 residues. In germline, CDR1 is SGHNT, CDR2 YYREEE (reference sequence). Trimming at V came to 4 bases and at J to 2 bases, leaving 4 bases not matched to a gene. The CDR3 sequence is CASSQLAGPYEQYF. In DNA, the CDR3 is TGTGCCAGCAGCCAGCTAGCGGGGCCCTACGAGCAGTACTTC.

CDR3 sequence reads: CASSRGQSRWYGSTDTQYF. As DNA, the CDR3 is TGTGCCAGCAGCAGGGGACAGTCAAGGTGGTACGGGAGCACAGATACGCAGTATTTT. This chain connects TRBV5-6 to TRBJ2-3, with TRBD1 matching over 7 bases. CDR1 and CDR2 from the germline V gene are SGHDT and YYEEEE. This CDR3 is 19 amino acids long. J was trimmed by 0 bases and V by 4 bases; bases with no gene match: 17.

The V gene is TRBV4-3, the J gene TRBJ2-2; D remains unclear. Trimming took 0 bases from V and 10 from J, leaving 12 bases between them. Germline V CDR1 and CDR2: LGHNA, YSLEER. This CDR3 is built from 14 residues. In nucleotides, the CDR3 is TGCGCCAGCAGCCAAGAAAACTCTTATCCGGAGCTGTTTTTT. Encoded protein: CASSQENSYPELFF.

The V and J genes are TRBV9 and TRBJ1-4; D is uncertain. V shed 0 bases and J shed 7 bases, with 13 bases lying between them. Germline V lookup: CDR1 SGDLS, CDR2 YYNGEE. This CDR3 is built from 15 residues. CDR3 bases: TGTGCCAGCAGCGTAGGGAGGGCGGTGAGTGAAAAACTGTTTTTT. As protein: CASSVGRAVSEKLFF.